These 23 T cell receptor beta chains were sequenced from one sample in a study of T-cell memory formation after mild COVID-19. TCRdb fed the 5' RACE reads into MiXCR, producing one record per CDR3 protein. The repertoire holds 250,000 to 300,000 distinct CDR3 sequences, roughly 16% seen once, with roughly 24% in the top ten. The source material was PBMCs or a T cell subset sorted from them (not recorded which). These TCRs come from a man aged 18 to 30 who had mild COVID-19 (a few samples of this study predate the infection). Cell type and time point are not known.

The V call is TRBV9, the J call TRBJ2-7, with unresolved D. CDR1 and CDR2 from the germline V gene are SGDLS and YYNGEE. Deletions cut 0 bases from V and 0 bases from J, with 16 bases between. The CDR3 covers 17 residues. In DNA, the CDR3 is TGTGCCAGCAGCGTAGCCCCGACGGGTTTGCACTCCTACGAGCAGTACGTC. The encoded protein is CASSVAPTGLHSYEQYV.

V is TRBV6-5 and J is TRBJ2-4; the match to TRBD2 covers 8 bases. The CDR3 is 17 residues long. CDR1 is MNHEY, CDR2 SVGAGI, per germline. J was trimmed by 0 bases and V by 4 bases; bases with no gene match: 8. CDR3 sequence: CASSSHRAGVAKNIQYF. The CDR3 nucleotides are TGTGCCAGCAGTTCCCACCGAGCGGGAGTAGCCAAAAACATTCAGTACTTC.

This chain links TRBV7-2 with TRBJ1-1; D not resolved. The germline V and J ends were trimmed by 10 bases and 3 bases, with 15 bases remaining between them. CDR1 is SGHTA and CDR2 is FQGNSA in the germline V gene. The CDR3 loop spans 13 amino acids. DNA of the CDR3: TGTGCCACCGGATTGTGGGTGGACACTGAAGCTTTCTTT. Translating gives CATGLWVDTEAFF.

The chain couples TRBV6-2 or TRBV6-3 to TRBJ2-5; TRBD1 matches at 8 bases. Unmatched junction bases numbered 3, after V lost 6 bases and J lost 0 bases. There are 14 residues in the CDR3. Germline V gene lookup returns CDR1 MNHEY and CDR2 SVGEGT. The CDR3 bases are TGTGCCAGCAGGAGACAGGGGTACCAAGAGACCCAGTACTTC. Translated, it gives CASRRQGYQETQYF.

V is TRBV7-9 and J is TRBJ1-1, with TRBD1 as a possible D gene (5 bases). V lost 8 bases, J lost 3 bases, and 10 bases lay in between. The CDR3 length is 12 residues. Germline V CDR1 and CDR2: SEHNR, FQNEAQ (reference sequence). CDR3 nucleotides: TGTGCCAGCCAGAGGGGACACACTGAAGCTTTCTTT. Translated, it gives CASQRGHTEAFF. The full variable domain, rest sourced from reference TRBV7-9 and TRBJ1-1, is DTGVSQNPRHKITKRGQNVTFRCDPISEHNRLYWYRQTLGQGPEFLTYFQNEAQLEKSRLLSDRFSAERPKGSFSTLEIQRTEQGDSAMYLCASQRGHTEAFFGQGTRLTVV.

This clonotype was seen a handful of times. The V and J genes are TRBV11-2 and TRBJ2-3; D ambiguous. The CDR3 extends over 16 amino acids. V was trimmed by 1 base and J by 2 bases, leaving 13 bases between them. Looked up from germline, CDR1 is SGHAT and CDR2 is FQNNGV. The CDR3 sequence: CASSLGPRVPTDTQYF. The DNA for the CDR3 is TGTGCCAGCAGCTTAGGTCCTAGAGTCCCCACAGATACGCAGTATTTT.

The CDR3 DNA sequence: TGTGCCATCAGTAGGTCGGGACAGGATTCCGGGGCCAACGTCCTGACTTTC. It is translated as CAISRSGQDSGANVLTF. J is TRBJ2-6 and V is TRBV10-3, with 8 bases matching TRBD1. V was pared by 5 bases and J by 4 bases, with 10 bases of the junction left unmatched. Germline CDR1 ENHRY, CDR2 SYGVKD. The CDR3 spans 17 residues.

The chain recombines TRBV10-3 with TRBJ1-5, with TRBD1 as a possible D gene (6 bases). This CDR3 is 14 amino acids long. V was shortened by 10 bases and J by 7 bases, with 20 bases between the two germline ends. Looked up from germline, CDR1 is ENHRY and CDR2 is SYGVKD. CDR3 residues: CATSRRGAVQPQHF. The CDR3 region has the DNA TGTGCCACCAGCCGGCGGGGGGCCGTACAGCCCCAGCATTTT.

V and J are TRBV11-2 and TRBJ2-2, with D tentatively TRBD1 (6 bases). CDR1 SGHAT and CDR2 FQNNGV come from the germline V gene. The CDR3 sequence is 15 residues long. Trimming left V 8 bases short and J 1 base short, with 14 bases between. CDR3 bases: TGTGCCAGCCCAGGGGCTCTCGAGAACACCGGGGAGCTGTTTTTT. Its protein product is CASPGALENTGELFF.

The V and J genes are TRBV6-2 or TRBV6-3 and TRBJ1-2; D uncertain. Germline values: CDR1 MNHEY, CDR2 SVGEGT. Trimming pared 6 bases from V and 4 bases from J, leaving 21 bases between. The CDR3 covers 16 residues. Here the CDR3 reads CASRGGLVNLLYGYTF. The CDR3 bases are TGTGCCAGCAGGGGTGGACTGGTAAACCTTCTCTATGGCTACACCTTC.

In its sample, this clonotype was seen a few times. This chain links TRBV6-2 or TRBV6-3 with TRBJ1-2; maybe TRBD1 (5 bases). The ends were cut back, 2 bases at V and 3 bases at J, with 10 bases in the middle. From germline, CDR1 is MNHEY and CDR2 SVGEGT. The CDR3 spans 14 residues. DNA of the CDR3: TGTGCCAGCAGTTACGTGGACACCTACTATGGCTACACCTTC. Encoded protein: CASSYVDTYYGYTF.

The table lists this clonotype with many counts. The chain recombines TRBV12-3 or TRBV12-4 with TRBJ1-5; TRBD1 agrees at 11 bases. V trimming: 4 bases; J trimming: 6 bases; junction bases outside the gene matches: 5. The CDR3 sequence is 15 residues long. The CDR3 loop is CASSYPGQGGQPQHF. The CDR3 DNA reads TGTGCCAGCAGTTACCCGGGACAGGGGGGTCAGCCCCAGCATTTT.

This clonotype was recorded at least ten times. The chain links TRBV6-4 to TRBJ2-3; 8 positions match TRBD2. The J segment lost 0 bases and the V segment lost 6 bases, leaving 2 bases of the junction unmatched. Per the germline V gene, CDR1 is MRHNA and CDR2 is SNTAGT. The CDR3 is 14 amino acids. The CDR3 DNA sequence: TGTGCCAGCAGCGGGGGGGCTAGCACAGATACGCAGTATTTT. Translation gives CASSGGASTDTQYF.

This clonotype came up a few times. The V gene is TRBV7-6, the J gene TRBJ2-7; D gene unclear. Trimming cost V 4 bases and J 4 bases, with 17 bases left between them. This CDR3 contains 15 residues. Germline V gene lookup returns CDR1 SGHVS and CDR2 FNYEAQ. DNA for the CDR3: TGTGCCAGCAGCTCAGGAGAAGCCCCCTTGTACGAGCAGTACTTC. As protein: CASSSGEAPLYEQYF.

The chain uses TRBV7-2 and TRBJ2-3, with D hard to call. Germline V CDR1 and CDR2: SGHTA, FQGNSA. Trimming left V 2 bases short and J 0 bases short, with 6 bases between. The CDR3 consists of 14 residues. CDR3 region: CASSLQRSTDTQYF. The DNA for the CDR3 is TGTGCCAGCAGCTTACAACGGAGCACAGATACGCAGTATTTT.

This clonotype was counted a few times. The chain uses TRBV5-1 and TRBJ2-3; 7 bases match TRBD1. CDR1 is SGHRS, CDR2 YFSETQ, per germline. With V trimmed by 0 bases and J by 1 base, 8 bases remained unmatched. The length of the CDR3 is 17 residues. As DNA, the CDR3 is TGCGCCAGCAGCTTGGCTATAACCGGGACAGGCACAGATACGCAGTATTTT. It codes for CASSLAITGTGTDTQYF.

CDR3 residues: CASSGGLAGGHDTQYF. In DNA form, the CDR3 reads TGTGCCAGCAGCGGTGGACTAGCGGGGGGGCATGATACGCAGTATTTT. V is TRBV9 and J is TRBJ2-3, with TRBD2 matching 15 bases. The CDR3 totals 16 residues. Germline CDR1 reads SGDLS; CDR2 reads YYNGEE. The ends lost 3 bases at V and 6 bases at J; junction bases unmatched: 5.

The rearrangement links TRBV7-3 to TRBJ2-4, with D possibly matching TRBD1 (6 bases). Germline CDR1 SGHTA, CDR2 FQGTGA. The CDR3 has 16 amino acids. Trimming stripped 6 bases from V and 0 bases from J, with 15 bases between. CDR3 nucleotides: TGTGCCAGCAGTCCGACAGGCTCCCTAGCCAAAAACATTCAGTACTTC. It specifies CASSPTGSLAKNIQYF.

This chain joins TRBV6-4 and TRBJ2-1; 11 positions match TRBD2. Per germline, CDR1 MRHNA and CDR2 SNTAGT. With V trimmed by 5 bases and J by 15 bases, 12 bases remained unmatched. This CDR3 region has 14 residues. This chain's CDR3 is CASSSSTSGTPRFF. In nucleotides, the CDR3 is TGTGCCAGCAGTAGCTCGACTAGCGGGACTCCCCGGTTCTTC.

V gene TRBV6-5 combines with J gene TRBJ2-3; D unclear. V was trimmed by 6 bases and J by 6 bases, leaving 13 bases between them. In germline, CDR1 is MNHEY, CDR2 SVGAGI. CDR3 length: 13 residues. The CDR3 region is CASRRFLRDTQYF. CDR3 nucleotides: TGTGCCAGCAGAAGGTTTCTCCGGGATACGCAGTATTTT.

This clonotype was counted between two and nine times. The chain combines TRBV3-1 with TRBJ2-5; no firm D call. Trimming removed 4 bases at V and 5 bases at J, with 11 bases between. The CDR3 extends over 13 amino acids. Per germline, CDR1 LGHDT and CDR2 YNNKEL (reference sequence). The CDR3 bases are TGTGCCAGCAGCCCCACGCGGTTGGAGACCCAGTACTTC. Protein product: CASSPTRLETQYF.

This clonotype was seen only a few times. The J gene is TRBJ2-7, the V gene TRBV6-5, with D possibly TRBD2 on 5 matching bases. Germline V gene data show CDR1 as MNHEY and CDR2 as SVGAGI. V was shortened by 6 bases and J by 6 bases, with 12 bases between the two germline ends. This CDR3 contains 12 residues. The CDR3 DNA reads as TGTGCCAGCAGCTACGGAGGAGTCGAGCAGTACTTC. It translates to CASSYGGVEQYF.

The table lists this clonotype with a few counts. The CDR3 is CSGVGTEAFF. DNA for the CDR3: TGCAGTGGAGTTGGGACTGAAGCTTTCTTT. This chain uses TRBV20-1 with TRBJ1-1; no reliable D call. Germline V gene data show CDR1 as DFQATT and CDR2 as SNEGSKA (reference sequence). V lost 7 bases, J lost 5 bases, and 8 bases lay in between. The CDR3 loop spans 10 amino acids.